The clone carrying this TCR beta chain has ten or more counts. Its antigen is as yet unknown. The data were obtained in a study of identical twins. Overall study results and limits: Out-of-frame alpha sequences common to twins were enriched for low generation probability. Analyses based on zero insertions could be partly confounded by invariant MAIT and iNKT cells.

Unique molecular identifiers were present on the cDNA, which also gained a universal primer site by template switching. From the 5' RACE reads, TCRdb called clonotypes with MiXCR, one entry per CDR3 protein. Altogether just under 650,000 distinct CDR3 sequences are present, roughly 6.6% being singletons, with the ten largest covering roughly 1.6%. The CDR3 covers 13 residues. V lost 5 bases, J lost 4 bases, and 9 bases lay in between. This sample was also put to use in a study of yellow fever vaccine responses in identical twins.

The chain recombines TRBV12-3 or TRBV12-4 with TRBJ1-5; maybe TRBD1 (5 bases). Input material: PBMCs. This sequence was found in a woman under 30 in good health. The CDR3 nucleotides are TGTGCCAGCAGTATGGAGGGGAATCAGCCCCAGCATTTT. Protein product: CASSMEGNQPQHF.